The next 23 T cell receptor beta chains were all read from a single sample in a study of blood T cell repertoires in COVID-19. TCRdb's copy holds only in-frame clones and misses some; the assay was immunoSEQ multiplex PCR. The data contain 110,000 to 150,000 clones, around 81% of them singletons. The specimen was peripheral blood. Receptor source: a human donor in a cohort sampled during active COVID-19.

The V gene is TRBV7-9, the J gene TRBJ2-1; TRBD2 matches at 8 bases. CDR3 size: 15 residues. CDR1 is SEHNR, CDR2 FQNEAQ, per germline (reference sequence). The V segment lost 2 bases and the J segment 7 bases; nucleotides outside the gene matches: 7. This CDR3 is CASSLTSGEGNEQFF. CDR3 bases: TGTGCCAGCAGCTTAACTAGCGGTGAGGGGAATGAGCAGTTCTTC.

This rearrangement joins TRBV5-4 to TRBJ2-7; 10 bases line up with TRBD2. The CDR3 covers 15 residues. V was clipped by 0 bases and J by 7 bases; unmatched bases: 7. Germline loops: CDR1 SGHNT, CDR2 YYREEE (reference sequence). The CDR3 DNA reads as TGTGCCAGCAGCTTGGGCACTAGCGGGACGGGGGAGCAGTACTTC. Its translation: CASSLGTSGTGEQYF. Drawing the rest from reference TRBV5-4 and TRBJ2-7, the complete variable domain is ETGVTQSPTHLIKTRGQQVTLRCSSQSGHNTVSWYQQALGQGPQFIFQYYREEENGRGNFPPRFSGLQFPNYSSELNVNALELDDSALYLCASSLGTSGTGEQYFGPGTRLTVT.

For the CDR3, the DNA is TGTGCCAGCTCACCACCGGGCCTCTATGGCTACACCTTC. As protein: CASSPPGLYGYTF. The rearrangement joins TRBV18 to TRBJ1-2; no firm D call. Germline values: CDR1 KGHSH, CDR2 LQKENI. This CDR3 has 13 amino acids. The ends were cut back, 0 bases at V and 4 bases at J, with 6 bases in the middle.

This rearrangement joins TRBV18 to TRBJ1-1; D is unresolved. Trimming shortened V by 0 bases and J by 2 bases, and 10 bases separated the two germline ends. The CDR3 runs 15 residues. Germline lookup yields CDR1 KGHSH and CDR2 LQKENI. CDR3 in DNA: TGTGCCAGCTCACCACCGGAAGGAGGAAACACTGAAGCTTTCTTT. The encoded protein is CASSPPEGGNTEAFF.

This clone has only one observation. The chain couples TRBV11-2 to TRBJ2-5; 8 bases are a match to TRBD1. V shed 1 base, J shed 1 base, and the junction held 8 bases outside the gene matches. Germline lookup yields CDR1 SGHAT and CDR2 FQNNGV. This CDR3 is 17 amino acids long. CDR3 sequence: CASSLGQGTGRQETQYF. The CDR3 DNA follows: TGTGCCAGCAGCTTAGGACAAGGGACAGGCCGCCAAGAGACCCAGTACTTC.

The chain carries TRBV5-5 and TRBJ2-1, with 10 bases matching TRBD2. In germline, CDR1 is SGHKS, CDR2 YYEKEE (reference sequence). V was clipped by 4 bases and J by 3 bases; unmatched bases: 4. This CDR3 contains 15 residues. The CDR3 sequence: CASSGGTSVYNEQFF. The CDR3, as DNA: TGTGCCAGCAGCGGCGGGACTAGCGTCTACAATGAGCAGTTCTTC.

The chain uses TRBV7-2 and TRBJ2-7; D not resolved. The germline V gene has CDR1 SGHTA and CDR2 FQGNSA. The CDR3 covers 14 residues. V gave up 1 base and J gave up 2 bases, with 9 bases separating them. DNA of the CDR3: TGTGCCAGCAGCTTAGAATCCGTCGCCTACGAGCAGTACTTC. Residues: CASSLESVAYEQYF.

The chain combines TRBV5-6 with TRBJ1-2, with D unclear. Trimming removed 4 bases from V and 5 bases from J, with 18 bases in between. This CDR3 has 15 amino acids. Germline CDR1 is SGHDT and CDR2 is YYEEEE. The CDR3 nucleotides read TGTGCCAGCAGCCGGAGGGTTTCCCTACAATATGGCTACACCTTC. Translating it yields CASSRRVSLQYGYTF.

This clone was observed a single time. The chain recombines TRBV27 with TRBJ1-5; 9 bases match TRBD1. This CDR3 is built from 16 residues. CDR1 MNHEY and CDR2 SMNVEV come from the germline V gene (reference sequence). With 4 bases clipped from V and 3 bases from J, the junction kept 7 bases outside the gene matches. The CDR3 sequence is CASSSPGTGINQPQHF. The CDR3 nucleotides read TGTGCCAGCAGTTCGCCCGGGACAGGGATCAATCAGCCCCAGCATTTT.

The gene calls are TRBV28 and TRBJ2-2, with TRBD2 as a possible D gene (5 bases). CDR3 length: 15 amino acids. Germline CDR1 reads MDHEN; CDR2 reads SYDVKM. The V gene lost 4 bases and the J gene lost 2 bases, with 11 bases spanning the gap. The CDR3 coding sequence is TGTGCCAGCAGTTCGAGCGGAGTTAACACCGGGGAGCTGTTTTTT. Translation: CASSSSGVNTGELFF.

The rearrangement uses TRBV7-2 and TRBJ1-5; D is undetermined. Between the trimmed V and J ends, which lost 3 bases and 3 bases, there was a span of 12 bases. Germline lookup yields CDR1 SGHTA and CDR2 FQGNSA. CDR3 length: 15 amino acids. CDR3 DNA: TGTGCCAGCAGCTTCATGAGAATCCCCAATCAGCCCCAGCATTTT. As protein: CASSFMRIPNQPQHF.

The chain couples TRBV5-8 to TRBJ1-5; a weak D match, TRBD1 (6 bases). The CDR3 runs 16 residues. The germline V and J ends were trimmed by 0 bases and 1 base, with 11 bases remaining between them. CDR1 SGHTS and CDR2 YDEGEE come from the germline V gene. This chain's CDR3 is CASSLGRGWSNQPQHF. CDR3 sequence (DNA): TGTGCCAGCAGCTTGGGCAGGGGCTGGAGCAATCAGCCCCAGCATTTT.

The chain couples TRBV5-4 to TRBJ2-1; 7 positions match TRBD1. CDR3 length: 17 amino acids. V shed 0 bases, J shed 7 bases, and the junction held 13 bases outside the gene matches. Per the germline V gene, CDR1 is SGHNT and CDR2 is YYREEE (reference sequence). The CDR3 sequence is CASSLDPTGSWANEQFF. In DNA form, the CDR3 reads TGTGCCAGCAGCTTGGACCCGACAGGGTCATGGGCGAATGAGCAGTTCTTC.

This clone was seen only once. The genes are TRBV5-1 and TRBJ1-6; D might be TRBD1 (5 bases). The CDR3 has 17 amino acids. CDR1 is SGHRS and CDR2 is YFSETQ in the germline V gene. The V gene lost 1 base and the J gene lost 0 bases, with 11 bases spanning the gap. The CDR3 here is CASSLTGVSSYNSPLHF. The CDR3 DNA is TGCGCCAGCAGCTTGACAGGCGTGAGCTCCTATAATTCACCCCTCCACTTT.

Written as DNA, the CDR3 is TGTGCCAGCAGACCAGAGGGTTGGGACTACGAGCAGTACTTC. Residues: CASRPEGWDYEQYF. V is TRBV28 and J is TRBJ2-7; perhaps TRBD2 as D (5 bases). The CDR3 runs to 14 residues. Germline V gene sequence: CDR1 MDHEN, CDR2 SYDVKM. V gave up 6 bases and J gave up 3 bases, with 15 bases separating them. Complete variable domain (other parts from reference TRBV28 and TRBJ2-7): DVKVTQSSRYLVKRTGEKVFLECVQDMDHENMFWYRQDPGLGLRLIYFSYDVKMKEKGDIPEGYSVSREKKERFSLILESASTNQTSMYLCASRPEGWDYEQYFGPGTRLTVT.

CDR3 DNA: TGTGCCAGCAGCCACCAGCTTCTAGCATCGGGAGACCGGCCCTACGAGCAGTACTTC. It encodes CASSHQLLASGDRPYEQYF. The genes are TRBV4-2 and TRBJ2-7, with D possibly being TRBD2 (6 bases). CDR3 length: 19 residues. The V gene's germline CDR1 is LGHNA and CDR2 YNFKEQ. V gave up 3 bases and J gave up 2 bases, with 26 bases separating them.

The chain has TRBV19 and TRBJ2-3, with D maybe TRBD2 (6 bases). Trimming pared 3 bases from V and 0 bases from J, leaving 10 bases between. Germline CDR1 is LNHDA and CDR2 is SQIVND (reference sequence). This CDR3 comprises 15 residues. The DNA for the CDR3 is TGTGCCAGTAGTATGGGAGGACTAAGCACAGATACGCAGTATTTT. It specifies CASSMGGLSTDTQYF.

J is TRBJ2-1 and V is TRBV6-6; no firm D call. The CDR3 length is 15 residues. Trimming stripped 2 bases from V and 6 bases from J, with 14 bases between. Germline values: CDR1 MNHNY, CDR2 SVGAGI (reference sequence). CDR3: CASSYRLDLGNEQFF. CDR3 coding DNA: TGTGCCAGCAGTTACCGGCTAGATCTAGGCAATGAGCAGTTCTTC.

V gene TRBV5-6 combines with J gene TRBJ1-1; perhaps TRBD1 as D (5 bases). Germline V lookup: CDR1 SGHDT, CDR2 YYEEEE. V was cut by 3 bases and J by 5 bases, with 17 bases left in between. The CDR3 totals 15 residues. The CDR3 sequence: CASSYRGARGTEAFF. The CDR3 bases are TGTGCCAGCAGCTACCGGGGTGCCCGGGGGACTGAAGCTTTCTTT.

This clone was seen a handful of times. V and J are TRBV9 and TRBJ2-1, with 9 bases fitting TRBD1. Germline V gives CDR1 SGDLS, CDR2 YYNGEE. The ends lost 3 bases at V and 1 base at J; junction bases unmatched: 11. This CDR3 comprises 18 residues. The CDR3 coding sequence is TGTGCCAGCAGCGCGTCCCTACAGGGGGCTTTTTCCTACAATGAGCAGTTCTTC. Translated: CASSASLQGAFSYNEQFF.

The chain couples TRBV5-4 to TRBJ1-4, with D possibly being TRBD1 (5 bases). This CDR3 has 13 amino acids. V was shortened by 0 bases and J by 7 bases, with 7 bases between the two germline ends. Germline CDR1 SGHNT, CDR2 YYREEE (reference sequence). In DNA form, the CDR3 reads TGTGCCAGCAGCTTGGATAGGGGTGAAAAACTGTTTTTT. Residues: CASSLDRGEKLFF. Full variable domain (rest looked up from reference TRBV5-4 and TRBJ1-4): ETGVTQSPTHLIKTRGQQVTLRCSSQSGHNTVSWYQQALGQGPQFIFQYYREEENGRGNFPPRFSGLQFPNYSSELNVNALELDDSALYLCASSLDRGEKLFFGSGTQLSVL.

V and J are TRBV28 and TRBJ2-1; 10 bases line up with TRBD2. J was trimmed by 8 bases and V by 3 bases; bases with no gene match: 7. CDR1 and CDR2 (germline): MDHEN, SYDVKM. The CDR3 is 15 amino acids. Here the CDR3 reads CASSFTSGRVDEQFF. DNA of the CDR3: TGTGCCAGCAGTTTCACGAGCGGGAGGGTCGATGAGCAGTTCTTC.

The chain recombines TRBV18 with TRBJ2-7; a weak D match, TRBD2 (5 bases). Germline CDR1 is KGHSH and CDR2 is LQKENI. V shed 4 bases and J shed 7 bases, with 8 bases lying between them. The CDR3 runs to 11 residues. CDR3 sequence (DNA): TGTGCCAGCTCACAAGAGGGTGAGCAGTACTTC. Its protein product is CASSQEGEQYF.